These 27 T cell receptor beta chains were all obtained from the same sample, sequenced in a study of cytomegalovirus exposure and HLA in healthy donors. Primers: 60 Vbeta forward and 13 Jbeta reverse. Libraries were prepared by immunoSEQ multiplex PCR; TCRdb keeps only in-frame clonotypes and omits some of them. The profile covers some 85,000 clones, with roughly 70% appearing a single time and around 2.8% taken by the ten largest. Source material: PBMCs. The receptors derive from a man between 35 and 55 years old in good health and CMV-seronegative.

This chain uses TRBV4-1 with TRBJ1-1; D perhaps matches TRBD1 (6 bases). Germline-derived CDR1 and CDR2 are MGHRA and YSYEKL. The CDR3 is made up of 15 amino acids. The V gene lost 1 base and the J gene lost 0 bases, with 9 bases spanning the gap. The CDR3 protein is CASSQARTVNTEAFF. Here the CDR3 DNA reads TGCGCCAGCAGCCAAGCTAGGACAGTGAACACTGAAGCTTTCTTT.

The chain is built from TRBV9 and TRBJ2-5; the match to TRBD1 covers 9 bases. V was clipped by 3 bases and J by 5 bases; unmatched bases: 17. Germline V lookup: CDR1 SGDLS, CDR2 YYNGEE. The CDR3 sequence is 18 residues long. CDR3 residues: CASSAPQGAITLGETQYF. CDR3 nucleotide sequence: TGTGCCAGCAGCGCACCACAGGGGGCGATAACGTTGGGGGAGACCCAGTACTTC.

This chain uses TRBV30 with TRBJ1-5, with 10 positions matching TRBD1. Per the germline V gene, CDR1 is GTSNPN and CDR2 is SVGIG (reference sequence). V shed 4 bases and J 7 bases; nucleotides not matched to a gene: 4. The CDR3 extends over 13 amino acids. CDR3 amino acids: CAWTGQGEQPQHF. The CDR3 DNA follows: TGTGCCTGGACTGGACAGGGGGAACAGCCCCAGCATTTT.

This clone was found a few times. The chain joins TRBV4-3 to TRBJ1-5; D perhaps matches TRBD1 (6 bases). Trimming removed 4 bases from V and 10 bases from J, with 14 bases in between. Per the germline V gene, CDR1 is LGHNA and CDR2 is YSLEER. The length of the CDR3 is 13 residues. This CDR3 is CASSPGQKGPQHF. In DNA form, the CDR3 reads TGCGCCAGCAGCCCCGGACAGAAGGGACCCCAGCATTTT.

The J gene is TRBJ1-2, the V gene TRBV6-5, with D perhaps matching TRBD1 (5 bases). Trimming shortened V by 5 bases and J by 2 bases, and 12 bases separated the two germline ends. This CDR3 contains 14 residues. Germline assignment: CDR1 MNHEY and CDR2 SVGAGI. CDR3 bases: TGTGCCAGCAGTGTGGGGGGAGAAAACTATGGCTACACCTTC. Its protein product is CASSVGGENYGYTF.

The chain uses TRBV7-6 and TRBJ1-1; D is unresolved. The CDR3 is made up of 14 amino acids. V was trimmed by 5 bases and J by 8 bases, leaving 18 bases between them. CDR1 is SGHVS and CDR2 is FNYEAQ in the germline V gene. CDR3 sequence reads: CASSLEKSGREAFF. CDR3 DNA: TGTGCCAGCAGCCTCGAGAAGTCTGGGCGCGAAGCTTTCTTT.

This clone was recorded a few times. This chain links TRBV6-5 with TRBJ1-2; no clear D gene. Germline CDR1 MNHEY, CDR2 SVGAGI. Deletions cut 2 bases from V and 7 bases from J, with 8 bases between. The CDR3 contains 12 residues. This CDR3 is CASSYPNGGYTF. The CDR3 DNA follows: TGTGCCAGCAGTTACCCAAACGGTGGCTACACCTTC.

The V call is TRBV4-3, the J call TRBJ2-1, with D tentatively TRBD2 (6 bases). The CDR3 is 16 residues long. The ends were cut back, 1 base at V and 0 bases at J, with 10 bases in the middle. Per the germline V gene, CDR1 is LGHNA and CDR2 is YSLEER. CDR3 in DNA: TGCGCCAGCAGCCAAGCGCTAGCGAGCTCCTACAATGAGCAGTTCTTC. Translation: CASSQALASSYNEQFF.

The CDR3 here is CASSQTGLGNQPQHF. The CDR3 region has the DNA TGCGCCAGCAGCCAGACAGGGTTAGGCAATCAGCCCCAGCATTTT. The chain uses TRBV4-1 and TRBJ1-5; 7 bases are a match to TRBD1. With V trimmed by 3 bases and J by 2 bases, 4 bases remained unmatched. Germline CDR1 reads MGHRA; CDR2 reads YSYEKL. The CDR3 runs 15 residues.

This clone appeared a few times. The V and J genes are TRBV4-2 and TRBJ1-5; 7 bases are a match to TRBD1. The CDR3 consists of 16 residues. Germline V lookup: CDR1 LGHNA, CDR2 YNFKEQ. With 3 bases clipped from V and 0 bases from J, the junction kept 5 bases outside the gene matches. The CDR3 DNA reads as TGTGCCAGCAGCCAGCACAGGGGATATAGCAATCAGCCCCAGCATTTT. Translated: CASSQHRGYSNQPQHF.

V is TRBV6-5 and J is TRBJ2-1; TRBD1 agrees at 10 bases. The CDR3 has 15 residues. The J segment lost 4 bases and the V segment lost 6 bases, leaving 6 bases of the junction unmatched. Germline values: CDR1 MNHEY, CDR2 SVGAGI. CDR3 amino acids: CASSPGTGEYNEQFF. CDR3 nucleotide sequence: TGTGCCAGCAGCCCGGGGACAGGGGAATACAATGAGCAGTTCTTC.

The chain carries TRBV2 and TRBJ2-2, with 9 bases aligning to TRBD1. Germline CDR1 SNHLY, CDR2 FYNNEI. With 5 bases clipped from V and 5 bases from J, the junction kept 6 bases outside the gene matches. The CDR3 runs to 15 residues. The CDR3 DNA follows: TGTGCCAGCAGTCCTCGGACAGGGGTAACCGGGGAGCTGTTTTTT. Its protein product is CASSPRTGVTGELFF. Full variable domain (missing parts from reference TRBV2 and TRBJ2-2): EPEVTQTPSHQVTQMGQEVILRCVPISNHLYFYWYRQILGQKVEFLVSFYNNEISEKSEIFDDQFSVERPDGSNFTLKIRSTKLEDSAMYFCASSPRTGVTGELFFGEGSRLTVL.

In the case of this clone: In the same sample, other DNA sequences code for this CDR3. The chain links TRBV9 to TRBJ1-1, with 8 bases lining up with TRBD1. In germline, CDR1 is SGDLS, CDR2 YYNGEE. The trim removed 3 bases at V and 2 bases at J, leaving 9 bases unmatched. This CDR3 region has 16 residues. CDR3 nucleotide sequence: TGTGCCAGCAGCGAGCTAACCGGGACAGGTAACACTGAAGCTTTCTTT. This gives the protein CASSELTGTGNTEAFF.

This sequence joins TRBV6-1 and TRBJ2-2, with D maybe TRBD2 (6 bases). CDR1 is MNHNS and CDR2 is SASEGT in the germline V gene. This CDR3 is built from 14 residues. The V and J ends lost 2 bases and 4 bases respectively, with 8 bases between them. CDR3 sequence reads: CASSELASTGELFF. DNA of the CDR3: TGTGCCAGCAGTGAACTAGCGAGCACCGGGGAGCTGTTTTTT.

The DNA of the CDR3 is TGTGCCAGCAGTTATACCGGGACTAACGCTTTCTTT. It encodes CASSYTGTNAFF. The chain carries TRBV6-5 and TRBJ1-1, with D perhaps TRBD1 (5 bases). Germline V gene sequence: CDR1 MNHEY, CDR2 SVGAGI. This CDR3 is 12 amino acids long. V was clipped by 3 bases and J by 11 bases, with 13 bases between them.

J is TRBJ2-2 and V is TRBV15; D possibly corresponds to TRBD1 (5 bases). The CDR3 loop spans 13 amino acids. Trimming pared 3 bases from V and 7 bases from J, leaving 9 bases between. Germline loops: CDR1 LNHNV, CDR2 YYDKDF (reference sequence). The CDR3 bases are TGTGCCACCAGCAGGAAGGGGAACGGGGAGCTGTTTTTT. Translation gives CATSRKGNGELFF. The whole variable domain, filled in from reference TRBV15 and TRBJ2-2, reads DAMVIQNPRYQVTQFGKPVTLSCSQTLNHNVMYWYQQKSSQAPKLLFHYYDKDFNNEADTPDNFQSRRPNTSFCFLDIRSPGLGDTAMYLCATSRKGNGELFFGEGSRLTVL.

V usage is TRBV27 and J usage is TRBJ1-1; no firm D call. Trimming removed 2 bases from V and 1 base from J, with 8 bases in between. Per the germline V gene, CDR1 is MNHEY and CDR2 is SMNVEV (reference sequence). The CDR3 has 14 residues. In DNA, the CDR3 is TGTGCCAGCAGTTTACGGCGACAGAACACTGAAGCTTTCTTT. Translated, it gives CASSLRRQNTEAFF.

This clone was found once. This chain uses TRBV5-6 with TRBJ2-5, with D possibly being TRBD2 (5 bases). Germline loops: CDR1 SGHDT, CDR2 YYEEEE. The CDR3 runs 12 residues. V dropped 2 bases and J dropped 4 bases, with 6 bases sitting between them. DNA of the CDR3: TGTGCCAGCAGCTTTGGGAGAGAGACCCAGTACTTC. Its protein is CASSFGRETQYF. The full variable domain, rest sourced from reference TRBV5-6 and TRBJ2-5, is DAGVTQSPTHLIKTRGQQVTLRCSPKSGHDTVSWYQQALGQGPQFIFQYYEEEERQRGNFPDRFSGHQFPNYSSELNVNALLLGDSALYLCASSFGRETQYFGPGTRLLVL.

This clone was picked up a small number of times. The rearrangement uses TRBV6-5 and TRBJ2-7, with D uncertain. Germline loops: CDR1 MNHEY, CDR2 SVGAGI. V lost 0 bases and J 2 bases, leaving 11 bases between the germline ends. The CDR3 consists of 15 residues. Written as DNA, the CDR3 is TGTGCCAGCAGTTACTCCGAGGCCAGTGCCTACGAGCAGTACTTC. Its protein product is CASSYSEASAYEQYF.

This chain links TRBV7-2 with TRBJ1-2, with 9 bases that match TRBD1. Germline V CDR1 and CDR2: SGHTA, FQGNSA. This CDR3 is built from 18 residues. V dropped 4 bases and J dropped 4; count of bases not matched to a gene: 16. The CDR3 sequence is CASSSPPGQGPTLYGYTF. The DNA of the CDR3 is TGTGCCAGCAGCTCACCTCCTGGACAGGGGCCGACCCTCTATGGCTACACCTTC.

The table lists this clone with a few counts. This chain joins TRBV7-2 and TRBJ2-7; D uncertain. Germline CDR1 is SGHTA and CDR2 is FQGNSA. The germline V and J ends were trimmed by 0 bases and 4 bases, with 4 bases remaining between them. The CDR3 covers 12 residues. CDR3 protein: CASSLARYEQYF. CDR3 bases: TGTGCCAGCAGCTTAGCGAGGTACGAGCAGTACTTC.

V and J are TRBV28 and TRBJ2-2, with D maybe TRBD2 (6 bases). The V end lost 5 bases, the J end lost 8 bases, and 24 bases lay between the germline ends. Germline CDR1 and CDR2: MDHEN and SYDVKM. This CDR3 has 17 amino acids. CDR3 in amino acids: CASSDPPGLSQWGELFF. In DNA, the CDR3 is TGTGCCAGCAGTGACCCGCCGGGACTGTCACAATGGGGGGAGCTGTTTTTT.

The V call is TRBV4-2, the J call TRBJ2-7, with 8 bases lining up with TRBD1. The germline gives CDR1 LGHNA, CDR2 YNFKEQ. V lost 0 bases, J lost 3 bases, and 13 bases stayed unmatched. The CDR3 totals 18 residues. The CDR3 DNA follows: TGTGCCAGCAGCCAAGATCTTCCAGGCAGGGGGCTTTTCTACGAGCAGTACTTC. Protein sequence: CASSQDLPGRGLFYEQYF.

This chain links TRBV19 with TRBJ1-6; 9 bases are shared with TRBD1. This CDR3 region has 15 residues. Per germline, CDR1 LNHDA and CDR2 SQIVND (reference sequence). Losses at the gene ends were 7 bases for V and 8 bases for J; bases not matched to a gene: 9. CDR3 region: CASTLRDRVDSPLHF. CDR3 bases: TGTGCCAGTACCCTCCGGGACAGGGTCGATTCACCCCTCCACTTT.

The gene calls are TRBV6-1 and TRBJ1-6; D uncertain. V was cut by 1 base and J by 13 bases, with 17 bases left in between. There are 15 residues in the CDR3. The V gene's germline CDR1 is MNHNS and CDR2 SASEGT. The CDR3 here is CASSEDQPGPSPLHF. The CDR3 DNA reads TGTGCCAGCAGTGAAGACCAACCTGGCCCTTCGCCCCTCCACTTT.

This clone was found a few times. V and J are TRBV6-1 and TRBJ1-4; 10 nucleotides line up with TRBD1. CDR1 is MNHNS and CDR2 is SASEGT in the germline V gene. After removal of 6 bases from V and 7 bases from J, the junction contained 8 bases not matched to a gene. CDR3 length: 15 residues. Here the CDR3 reads CASSVTTGGSEKLFF. The DNA for the CDR3 is TGTGCCAGCAGCGTTACGACAGGGGGCAGTGAAAAACTGTTTTTT.

The chain employs TRBV6-6 and TRBJ1-1; 8 bases are a match to TRBD1. Germline loops: CDR1 MNHNY, CDR2 SVGAGI (reference sequence). V dropped 5 bases and J dropped 4; count of bases not matched to a gene: 3. CDR3 length: 13 residues. CDR3: CASSGGQVTEAFF. CDR3 in DNA: TGTGCCAGCAGTGGGGGACAGGTCACTGAAGCTTTCTTT.